The following is a TCR beta chain sequence with its context. This receptor's antigen is unknown. Per-base qualities were not stored, and no clone one base away is much larger. The data originate from a study of blood T cell repertoires in COVID-19 (TCRdb year 2020). Background on the whole study: The collaborator samples originated in the United States, Italy and Spain and spanned the acute and convalescent phases of COVID-19. The material from the prospective study consisted of cDNA or gDNA derived from T cells, B-cell-depleted T cells, or PBMCs. Subjects who had been exposed to COVID-19, were actively infected with it, or had recovered from it provided the deeply sampled blood TCRbeta repertoires that made up the dataset. The repertoires were released in a freely available public database intended as a resource for research on the immune response to SARS-CoV-2. The samples were drawn from the first 160 participants of the ongoing ImmuneRACE study and from 1,254 subjects provided by 6 global collaborators. The sample metadata nearly always contained a de-identified subject ID, COVID-19 status, age in years and sex. Where HLA class I and class II types were available, the types were taken from metadata supplied by the sample provider, not from assay-based typing.

Beyond this particular receptor, the publication reports: Clinical and demographic metadata were provided uncurated, with the amount varying by source and participant.

Whole blood was collected in K2EDTA tubes by collaborating institutions according to the institutions' own protocols. For TCRbeta analysis, collaborator samples were shipped as frozen whole blood, as isolated PBMCs, or as DNA extracted from either sample type. TCRbeta CDR3 regions were amplified from genomic DNA by means of the immunoSEQ Assay, a bias-controlled multiplex PCR. The original methods were these. The number of nucleated cells in each sample was estimated from the amplification of reference gene primers within the assay. To quantify the absolute abundance of each unique TCRbeta CDR3 rearrangement, sequence reads were collapsed and filtered. For each sample, productive Simpson clonality was calculated as the square root of Simpson's diversity index across productive rearrangements. As stored in TCRdb, this immuneACCESS dataset retains in-frame rearrangements with V and J assigned. A fraction of the clones does not appear; measured against another copy, unresolved V genes explain less than half of the discrepancy, and the remainder lacks a known reason. V and J calls and clone size are copied from that table; D and trimming were computed from the DNA. The sample contains roughly 50,000 clones, under 90% of them found a single time. Around 30% of the sample comes from the top ten.

Sample: peripheral blood. This sequence originates from a human donor in a cohort sampled during active COVID-19.

For the CDR3, the sequence is CASSLGSSYNEQFF. The DNA sequence follows: TGTGCCAGCAGCCTCGGGAGCTCCTACAATGAGCAGTTCTTC. The rearranged chain carries TRBV3-1 (or the pseudogene TRBV3-2) and TRBJ2-1; the D gene is possibly TRBD2, with 6 bases matching. According to the germline V gene (reference sequence), CDR1 reads LGHDT and CDR2 reads YNNKEL. Trimming costs V 4 bases and J 0 bases, and their ends lie 7 bases apart. Including cysteine and phenylalanine, the CDR3 has 14 amino acids. Of the read, only the CDR3 DNA is kept; its 42 bases are in frame from base 1.